The subject of this entry is one TCR beta chain. This clone has only one observation. Its specific antigen is unknown. Qualities for individual bases were not recorded, and no much larger clone is one base off. The germline V gene gives CDR1 as KGHSH and CDR2 as LQKENI. A distance of 14 bases separates the germline ends of V and J, which lose 0 bases and 4 bases respectively. CDR3 length: 16 amino acids, cysteine to phenylalanine. The CDR3 DNA has 48 bases and is translated from base 1. The immunoSEQ Assay, a bias-controlled multiplex PCR, was used to amplify TCRbeta CDR3 regions from genomic DNA. The source study handled its data this way. The number of nucleated cells in each sample was estimated by amplification of reference gene primers within the assay. To quantify the absolute abundance of each unique TCRbeta CDR3 rearrangement, sequence reads were collapsed and filtered. For each sample, productive Simpson clonality was calculated as the square root of Simpson's diversity index across productive rearrangements. Imported from immuneACCESS, the table was reduced by TCRdb to in-frame sequences with V and J called. These copies leave out some clones; in studies compared against another copy, an unresolved V gene accounts for under half, and the cause of the remainder is not known. V, J and clone size are taken as reported in that table, and D and trimming were inferred from the DNA itself. Here the sample has 150,000 or so clones; approximately 87% occur a single time. 3.5% to 4.5% of the sample rests with the top ten.

The entry originates in a study of blood T cell repertoires in COVID-19 (dated by TCRdb to 2018 to 2020). General notes on the study: Samples from collaborators originated in the United States, Italy and Spain and spanned both the acute and convalescent phases of COVID-19. The material from the prospective study consisted of cDNA or gDNA derived from T cells, B-cell-depleted T cells, or PBMCs. Deeply sampled blood TCRbeta repertoires from subjects exposed to, actively infected with, or recovered from COVID-19 were included in the dataset. The repertoires were released in a freely available public database meant as a resource for research on the immune response to SARS-CoV-2. The samples were drawn from the first 160 participants of the ongoing ImmuneRACE study and from 1,254 subjects provided by 6 global collaborators. Sample metadata almost always included a de-identified subject ID, COVID-19 status, age in years and sex. HLA class I and class II types, where available, came from metadata supplied by the sample provider rather than from assay-based typing. Findings and caveats that apply to the study as a whole: The amount of clinical and demographic metadata varied by source and participant and was provided uncurated.

Collaborating institutions collected whole blood in K2EDTA tubes following their own protocols. For TCRbeta analysis, collaborator samples were shipped as frozen whole blood, as isolated PBMCs, or as DNA extracted from either sample type. The origin of this receptor is a woman in her 70s with acute or convalescent COVID-19. Sequencing was performed on peripheral blood. The rearranged segments are TRBV18 and TRBJ2-3; the D gene is perhaps TRBD1, on 6 matching bases. The nucleotides read TGTGCCAGCTCACCACCTCGGGACAAACGAGCAGATACGCAGTATTTT. The translation is CASSPPRDKRADTQYF.